The 12 T cell receptor beta chains in this list originate from one sample, sequenced in a study of T cells in localized non-small cell lung cancer. Repertoires were generated with immunoSEQ multiplex PCR, while TCRdb's copy carries only in-frame clones and drops some. This repertoire shows about 46,000 clones, under 90% found once; its top ten account for roughly 18%. Sequencing used peripheral blood mononuclear cells, obtained before any cancer treatment. The receptors derive from a man aged 40 to 70 with stage III lung adenocarcinoma.

The chain joins TRBV19 to TRBJ1-6, with a possible D match to TRBD1 (5 bases). V was shortened by 5 bases and J by 7 bases, with 18 bases between the two germline ends. The CDR3 covers 16 residues. Germline assignment: CDR1 LNHDA and CDR2 SQIVND (reference sequence). The CDR3 spells CASSEWRTKANSPLHF. The CDR3 DNA reads as TGTGCCAGTAGTGAGTGGAGGACAAAGGCAAATTCACCCCTCCACTTT. Full variable domain (remainder filled in from reference TRBV19 and TRBJ1-6): DGGITQSPKYLFRKEGQNVTLSCEQNLNHDAMYWYRQDPGQGLRLIYYSQIVNDFQKGDIAEGYSVSREKKESFPLTVTSAQKNPTAFYLCASSEWRTKANSPLHFGNGTRLTVT.

The chain links TRBV19 to TRBJ1-1; D is unclear. V was cut by 5 bases and J by 5 bases, with 12 bases left in between. This CDR3 has 13 residues. In germline, CDR1 is LNHDA, CDR2 SQIVND (reference sequence). CDR3: CASSLGLGTEAFF. CDR3 nucleotide sequence: TGTGCCAGTAGTCTCGGCTTGGGTACTGAAGCTTTCTTT.

The chain's CDR3 is CASSPQGRQETQYF. For the CDR3, the DNA is TGCGCCAGCAGCCCACAGGGGCGGCAAGAGACCCAGTACTTC. The chain links TRBV5-1 to TRBJ2-5; 7 bases map to TRBD1. With 4 bases clipped from V and 2 bases from J, the junction kept 5 bases outside the gene matches. The germline CDR1 and CDR2 sequences are SGHRS and YFSETQ. The CDR3 loop spans 14 amino acids.

The rearrangement uses TRBV9 and TRBJ2-5, with D possibly being TRBD1 (5 bases). V gave up 0 bases and J gave up 3 bases, with 9 bases separating them. The CDR3 runs to 14 residues. Germline-derived CDR1 and CDR2 are SGDLS and YYNGEE. Here the CDR3 DNA reads TGTGCCAGCAGCGTAGCCGACAGTAAAGAGACCCAGTACTTC. Encoded protein: CASSVADSKETQYF.

This chain links TRBV7-2 with TRBJ1-1; the match to TRBD1 covers 7 bases. V shed 2 bases, J shed 4 bases, and the junction held 1 base outside the gene matches. CDR1 and CDR2 (germline): SGHTA, FQGNSA. This CDR3 contains 13 residues. CDR3 region: CASSLRTGTEAFF. DNA of the CDR3: TGTGCCAGCAGCTTAAGGACAGGCACTGAAGCTTTCTTT.

The chain employs TRBV15 and TRBJ1-1; D gene unclear. Deletions cut 6 bases from V and 0 bases from J, with 8 bases between. Germline loops: CDR1 LNHNV, CDR2 YYDKDF (reference sequence). This CDR3 spans 13 amino acids. The CDR3 sequence is CATREVMNTEAFF. CDR3 bases: TGTGCCACCAGAGAAGTCATGAACACTGAAGCTTTCTTT.

CDR3 sequence: CAISADSNRGVGYTF. In DNA form, the CDR3 reads TGTGCCATCAGTGCGGACTCGAACAGGGGGGTCGGCTACACCTTC. The rearrangement uses TRBV10-3 and TRBJ1-2; 8 nucleotides line up with TRBD1. The CDR3 runs to 15 residues. V lost 4 bases and J lost 8; bases outside the gene matches: 12. The germline CDR1 and CDR2 sequences are ENHRY and SYGVKD.

The rearrangement links TRBV7-6 to TRBJ1-1; 7 bases fit TRBD1. J gave up 2 bases and V 1 base, and 1 base lay outside the gene matches. This CDR3 comprises 14 residues. Germline CDR1 and CDR2: SGHVS and FNYEAQ. The CDR3 DNA is TGTGCCAGCAGCTTAGGACAGGGAAACACTGAAGCTTTCTTT. Translated: CASSLGQGNTEAFF.

The table lists this clone with a few counts. The rearrangement joins TRBV9 to TRBJ2-7; the D is unclear. Per the germline V gene, CDR1 is SGDLS and CDR2 is YYNGEE. The length of the CDR3 is 13 residues. The V end lost 4 bases, the J end lost 5 bases, and 13 bases lay between the germline ends. The CDR3 sequence is CASSIGPGNEQYF. The CDR3 DNA follows: TGTGCCAGCAGCATAGGACCAGGCAACGAGCAGTACTTC.

This chain links TRBV5-4 with TRBJ2-3; a weak D match, TRBD2 (5 bases). The length of the CDR3 is 19 residues. CDR1 and CDR2 (germline): SGHNT, YYREEE (reference sequence). Trimming took 3 bases from V and 0 from J, leaving 23 bases between them. CDR3 DNA sequence: TGTGCCAGCAGCTCGGGGATCGGTTTTGCGCTGCCTAGCACAGATACGCAGTATTTT. Translating it yields CASSSGIGFALPSTDTQYF.

The V call is TRBV10-3, the J call TRBJ2-1; either TRBD1 or TRBD2 may fit D (5 bases each). The V gene's germline CDR1 is ENHRY and CDR2 SYGVKD. V was pared by 11 bases and J by 6 bases, with 14 bases between. The CDR3 loop spans 12 amino acids. The chain's CDR3 is CAGGTRTNEQFF. In DNA form, the CDR3 reads TGTGCCGGGGGTACGAGGACCAATGAGCAGTTCTTC.

The chain has TRBV29-1 and TRBJ2-6; D unresolved. V was trimmed by 4 bases and J by 0 bases, leaving 7 bases between them. The CDR3 runs to 14 residues. Germline V gene data show CDR1 as SQVTM and CDR2 as ANQGSEA. The CDR3 nucleotides read TGCAGCGTTGGAGAGAACTCTGGGGCCAACGTCCTGACTTTC. Translated, it gives CSVGENSGANVLTF.